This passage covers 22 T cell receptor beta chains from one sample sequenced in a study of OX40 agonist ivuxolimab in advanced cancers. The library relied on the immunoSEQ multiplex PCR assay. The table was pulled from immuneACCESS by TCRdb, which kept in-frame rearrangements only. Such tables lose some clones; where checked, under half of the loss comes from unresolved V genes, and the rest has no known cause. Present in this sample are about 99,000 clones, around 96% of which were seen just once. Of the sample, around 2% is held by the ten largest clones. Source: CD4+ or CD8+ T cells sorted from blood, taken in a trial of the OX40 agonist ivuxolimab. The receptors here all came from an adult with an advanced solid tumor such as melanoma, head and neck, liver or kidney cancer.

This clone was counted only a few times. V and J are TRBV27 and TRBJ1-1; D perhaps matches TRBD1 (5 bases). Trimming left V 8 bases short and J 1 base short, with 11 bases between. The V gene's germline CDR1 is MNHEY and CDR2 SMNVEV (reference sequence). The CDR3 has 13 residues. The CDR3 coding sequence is TGTGCCAGCGGACGGGGCAAGAACACTGAAGCTTTCTTT. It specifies CASGRGKNTEAFF.

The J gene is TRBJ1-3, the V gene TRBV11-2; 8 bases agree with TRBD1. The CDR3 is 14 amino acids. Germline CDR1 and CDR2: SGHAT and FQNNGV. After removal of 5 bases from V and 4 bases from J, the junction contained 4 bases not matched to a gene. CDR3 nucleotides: TGTGCCAGCAGCCTGGACAGGGAGGGAAACACCATATATTTT. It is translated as CASSLDREGNTIYF.

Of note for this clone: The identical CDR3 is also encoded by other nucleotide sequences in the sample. CDR3 residues: CASSLGLYNEQFF. DNA for the CDR3: TGTGCCAGCAGCTTAGGGCTTTACAATGAGCAGTTCTTC. The chain carries TRBV7-9 and TRBJ2-1; the D is unclear. The germline V gene encodes CDR1 SEHNR and CDR2 FQNEAQ (reference sequence). Between the trimmed V and J ends, which lost 1 base and 4 bases, there was a span of 5 bases. The CDR3 is made up of 13 amino acids.

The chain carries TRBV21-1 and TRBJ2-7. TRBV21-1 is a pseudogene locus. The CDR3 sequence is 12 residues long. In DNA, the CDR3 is TGTGCCAGCAACCCCTCCCGGGACGCTGAGTACTTC. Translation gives CASNPSRDAEYF.

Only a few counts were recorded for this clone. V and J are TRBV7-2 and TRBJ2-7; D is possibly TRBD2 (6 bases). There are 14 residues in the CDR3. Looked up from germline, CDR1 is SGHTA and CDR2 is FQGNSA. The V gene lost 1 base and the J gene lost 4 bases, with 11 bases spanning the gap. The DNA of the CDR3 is TGTGCCAGCAGCTTAGTAGCGGAGCCTTACGAGCAGTACTTC. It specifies CASSLVAEPYEQYF.

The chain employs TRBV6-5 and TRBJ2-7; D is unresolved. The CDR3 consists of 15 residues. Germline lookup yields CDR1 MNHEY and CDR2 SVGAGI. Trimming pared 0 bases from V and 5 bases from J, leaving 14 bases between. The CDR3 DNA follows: TGTGCCAGCAGTTACTCCCTGGTTGTTGGGGACGAGCAGTACTTC. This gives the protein CASSYSLVVGDEQYF.

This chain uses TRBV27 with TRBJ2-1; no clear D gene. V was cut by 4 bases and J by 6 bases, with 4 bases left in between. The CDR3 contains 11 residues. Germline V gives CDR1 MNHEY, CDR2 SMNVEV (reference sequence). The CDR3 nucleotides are TGTGCCAGCAGTTCAAGCAATGAGCAGTTCTTC. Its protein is CASSSSNEQFF.

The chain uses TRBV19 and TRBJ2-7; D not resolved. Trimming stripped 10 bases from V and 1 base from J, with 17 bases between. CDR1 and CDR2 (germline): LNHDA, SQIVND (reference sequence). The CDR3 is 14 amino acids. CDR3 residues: CATKWQYGSYEQYF. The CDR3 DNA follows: TGTGCCACCAAATGGCAGTACGGGTCCTACGAGCAGTACTTC.

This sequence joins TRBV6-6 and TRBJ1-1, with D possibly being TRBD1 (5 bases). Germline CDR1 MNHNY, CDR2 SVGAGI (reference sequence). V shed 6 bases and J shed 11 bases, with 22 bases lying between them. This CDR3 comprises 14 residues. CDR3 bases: TGTGCCAGCAGCTACCTTCGGGACGCCTCCTTTGCTTTCTTT. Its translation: CASSYLRDASFAFF.

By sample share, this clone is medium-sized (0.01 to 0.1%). The CDR3 loop reads CASSSRQGSNQPQHF. DNA for the CDR3: TGTGCCAGCAGTTCCCGACAGGGTAGCAATCAGCCCCAGCATTTT. The chain joins TRBV6-5 to TRBJ1-5; 7 bases match TRBD1. CDR1 MNHEY and CDR2 SVGAGI come from the germline V gene. V lost 4 bases to trimming and J lost 0 bases; unmatched junction nucleotides: 3. The CDR3 is made up of 15 amino acids.

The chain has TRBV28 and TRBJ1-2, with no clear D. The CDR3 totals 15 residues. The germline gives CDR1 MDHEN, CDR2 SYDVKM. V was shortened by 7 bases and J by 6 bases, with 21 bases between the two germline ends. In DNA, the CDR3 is TGTGCCAGCATCAAAAAACAGCAGTTCGTGGATGGCTACACCTTC. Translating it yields CASIKKQQFVDGYTF.

CDR3 sequence (DNA): TGTGCCAGCAGTTACACGGGAGGTGTCAATGAGCAGTTCTTC. This codes for CASSYTGGVNEQFF. The V and J genes are TRBV6-6 and TRBJ2-1; TRBD2 agrees at 7 bases. The CDR3 totals 14 residues. Trimming removed 2 bases from V and 6 bases from J; junction bases left unmatched: 4. The germline V gene has CDR1 MNHNY and CDR2 SVGAGI (reference sequence).

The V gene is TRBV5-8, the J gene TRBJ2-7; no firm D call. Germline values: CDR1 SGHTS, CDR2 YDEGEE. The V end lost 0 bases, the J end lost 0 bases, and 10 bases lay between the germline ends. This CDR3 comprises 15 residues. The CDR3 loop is CASSLAVMRSYEQYF. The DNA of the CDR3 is TGTGCCAGCAGCTTGGCCGTGATGCGCTCCTACGAGCAGTACTTC.

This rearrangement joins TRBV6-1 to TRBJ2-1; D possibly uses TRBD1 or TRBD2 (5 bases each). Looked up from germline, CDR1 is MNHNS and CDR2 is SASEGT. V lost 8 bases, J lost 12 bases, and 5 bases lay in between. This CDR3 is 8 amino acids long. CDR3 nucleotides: TGTGCCAGCGGGGGGCAGTTCTTC. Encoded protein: CASGGQFF.

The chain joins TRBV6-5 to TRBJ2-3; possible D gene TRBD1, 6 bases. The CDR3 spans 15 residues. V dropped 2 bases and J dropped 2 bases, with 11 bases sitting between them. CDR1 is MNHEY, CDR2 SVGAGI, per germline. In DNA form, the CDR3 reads TGTGCCAGCAGTTACCTGGACAGCAACACAGATACGCAGTATTTT. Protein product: CASSYLDSNTDTQYF.

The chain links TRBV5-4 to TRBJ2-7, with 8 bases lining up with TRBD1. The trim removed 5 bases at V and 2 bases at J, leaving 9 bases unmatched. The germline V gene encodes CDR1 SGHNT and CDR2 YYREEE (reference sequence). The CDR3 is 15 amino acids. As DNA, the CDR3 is TGTGCCAGCAGTTTGATCAGACAGGGGACCTACGAGCAGTACTTC. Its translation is CASSLIRQGTYEQYF.

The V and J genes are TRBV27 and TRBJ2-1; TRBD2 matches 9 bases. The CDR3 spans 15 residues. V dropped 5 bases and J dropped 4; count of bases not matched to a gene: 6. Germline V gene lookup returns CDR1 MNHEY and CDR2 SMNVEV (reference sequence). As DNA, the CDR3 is TGTGCCAGCAGTCCTCTAGCGGGGAGTTACAATGAGCAGTTCTTC. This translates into CASSPLAGSYNEQFF.

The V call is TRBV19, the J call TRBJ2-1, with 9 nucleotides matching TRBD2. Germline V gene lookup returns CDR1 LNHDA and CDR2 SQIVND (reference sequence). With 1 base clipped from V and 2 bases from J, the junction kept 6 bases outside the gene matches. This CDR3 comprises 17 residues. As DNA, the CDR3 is TGTGCCAGTAGTATAGCTAGCGGGGCACCCACCTACAATGAGCAGTTCTTC. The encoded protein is CASSIASGAPTYNEQFF.

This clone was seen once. The CDR3 nucleotides read TGTGCCAGCTTGCCCCGGGGGGGCCCGTACGAGCAGTACTTC. This codes for CASLPRGGPYEQYF. The chain joins TRBV18 to TRBJ2-7, with TRBD2 matching over 8 bases. This CDR3 has 14 residues. Germline loops: CDR1 KGHSH, CDR2 LQKENI. The J segment lost 4 bases and the V segment lost 7 bases, leaving 9 bases of the junction unmatched.

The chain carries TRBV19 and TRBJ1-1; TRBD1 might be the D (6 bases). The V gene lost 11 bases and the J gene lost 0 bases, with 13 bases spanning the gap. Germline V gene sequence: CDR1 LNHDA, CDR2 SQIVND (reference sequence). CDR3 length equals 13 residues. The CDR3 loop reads CAARQGMNTEAFF. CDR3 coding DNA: TGTGCCGCCAGGCAGGGGATGAACACTGAAGCTTTCTTT.

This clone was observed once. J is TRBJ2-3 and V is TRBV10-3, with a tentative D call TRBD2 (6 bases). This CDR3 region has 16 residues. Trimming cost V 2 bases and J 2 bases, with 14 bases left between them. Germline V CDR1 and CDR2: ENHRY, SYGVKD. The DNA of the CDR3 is TGTGCCATCAGTGAGGGGGAGCGGGCCCTCACAGATACGCAGTATTTT. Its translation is CAISEGERALTDTQYF.

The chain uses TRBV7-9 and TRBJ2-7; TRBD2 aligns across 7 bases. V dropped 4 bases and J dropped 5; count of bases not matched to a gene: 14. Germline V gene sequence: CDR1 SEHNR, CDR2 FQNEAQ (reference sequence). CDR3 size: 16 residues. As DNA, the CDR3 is TGTGCCAGCAGCTCCCACTTGCGGACTAGAAATGACGAGCAGTACTTC. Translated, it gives CASSSHLRTRNDEQYF. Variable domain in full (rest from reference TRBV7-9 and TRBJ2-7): DTGVSQNPRHKITKRGQNVTFRCDPISEHNRLYWYRQTLGQGPEFLTYFQNEAQLEKSRLLSDRFSAERPKGSFSTLEIQRTEQGDSAMYLCASSSHLRTRNDEQYFGPGTRLTVT.